One and the same sample provided the 21 T cell receptor beta chains below, sequenced in a study of CD8 T cells in ankylosing spondylitis. Findings and limits, study-wide: What appeared characteristic of ankylosing spondylitis blood was a TCR beta motif of several highly homologous variants.

MiXCR was run by TCRdb on the 5' RACE reads, yielding one entry per CDR3 protein. The sample has 500,000 or so distinct CDR3 sequences, about 5% seen once; the top ten hold under 4.5%. These receptors are not linked to any known antigen. Sequenced material: blood, either unsorted or a sorted T cell fraction (not recorded which). These TCRs come from a male donor with ankylosing spondylitis.

This clonotype was detected only once. V and J are TRBV24-1 and TRBJ2-2; D is unclear. Trimming took off 9 bases at V and 3 bases at J, with 13 bases between the two ends. CDR3 size: 14 residues. CDR1 and CDR2 (germline): KGHDR, SFDVKD. CDR3 DNA: TGTGCCACCTCGCCCGGACGTGACACCGGGGAGCTGTTTTTT. It encodes CATSPGRDTGELFF.

This clonotype was recorded at least ten times. The gene calls are TRBV24-1 and TRBJ2-7; TRBD1 aligns across 8 bases. After removal of 4 bases from V and 3 bases from J, the junction contained 4 bases not matched to a gene. Germline V gives CDR1 KGHDR, CDR2 SFDVKD. CDR3 length: 14 residues. CDR3 region: CATSDPTGDYEQYF. The CDR3 coding sequence is TGTGCCACCAGTGACCCGACAGGGGACTACGAGCAGTACTTC.

This clonotype has a count of ten or more. The V gene is TRBV6-2 or TRBV6-3, the J gene TRBJ2-7; D is undetermined. The ends were cut back, 10 bases at V and 7 bases at J, with 11 bases in the middle. Germline V gives CDR1 MNHEY, CDR2 SVGEGT. This CDR3 comprises 10 residues. CDR3 DNA sequence: TGTGCCAAAGGACGGCGAGAGCAGTACTTC. It specifies CAKGRREQYF.

There are many counts of this clonotype. The V and J genes are TRBV7-2 and TRBJ2-3; tentative D call: TRBD2 (5 bases). Trimming took 1 base from V and 10 from J, leaving 18 bases between them. Per germline, CDR1 SGHTA and CDR2 FQGNSA. The CDR3 has 15 amino acids. CDR3 coding DNA: TGTGCCAGCAGCTTAGTCTCCTTCGATCGGGAAGCGCAGTATTTT. Protein product: CASSLVSFDREAQYF.

This clonotype was counted many times. The J gene is TRBJ1-1, the V gene TRBV7-9; perhaps TRBD1 as D (5 bases). The CDR3 runs to 14 residues. From germline, CDR1 is SEHNR and CDR2 FQNEAQ (reference sequence). Trimming stripped 0 bases from V and 5 bases from J, with 10 bases between. For the CDR3, the DNA is TGTGCCAGCAGCTTAGCAGGGGAAAGAACTGAAGCTTTCTTT. This gives the protein CASSLAGERTEAFF.

This clonotype was counted at least ten times. This chain links TRBV29-1 with TRBJ2-5; possibly TRBD2 for D (6 bases). The germline V and J ends were trimmed by 3 bases and 5 bases, with 16 bases remaining between them. The V gene's germline CDR1 is SQVTM and CDR2 ANQGSEA. CDR3 length equals 14 residues. The CDR3 DNA reads TGCAGCGTTGATGCGGGACCCGTCGGGGAGACCCAGTACTTC. It translates to CSVDAGPVGETQYF.

This clonotype was picked up many times. V and J are TRBV10-1 and TRBJ2-2, with 12 bases matching TRBD2. CDR1 and CDR2 from the germline V gene are WNHNN and SYGVQD (reference sequence). V lost 0 bases to trimming and J lost 7 bases; unmatched junction nucleotides: 12. CDR3 length: 19 residues. CDR3 residues: CASSESTGGLAGRSGELFF. CDR3 in DNA: TGCGCCAGCAGTGAGTCGACGGGAGGACTAGCGGGAAGAAGCGGGGAGCTGTTTTTT.

This clonotype was seen ten or more times. The chain is built from TRBV7-9 and TRBJ2-5; the D is unclear. The germline gives CDR1 SEHNR, CDR2 FQNEAQ (reference sequence). The V end was cut by 2 bases, the J end by 3 bases, with 10 bases between. The CDR3 consists of 14 residues. CDR3 nucleotide sequence: TGTGCCAGCAGCTTAAACACCGACGAAGAGACCCAGTACTTC. Residues: CASSLNTDEETQYF.

The chain links TRBV5-1 to TRBJ2-5, with 8 bases fitting TRBD1. V lost 5 bases, J lost 1 base, and 10 bases stayed unmatched. This CDR3 region has 16 residues. Germline CDR1 reads SGHRS; CDR2 reads YFSETQ. Here the CDR3 reads CASRPDLDRGQETQYF. The CDR3 DNA reads as TGCGCCAGCAGGCCCGACTTAGACAGGGGCCAAGAGACCCAGTACTTC. Combining the CDR3 with reference TRBV5-1 and TRBJ2-5 gives the whole variable domain KAGVTQTPRYLIKTRGQQVTLSCSPISGHRSVSWYQQTPGQGLQFLFEYFSETQRNKGNFPGRFSGRQFSNSRSEMNVSTLELGDSALYLCASRPDLDRGQETQYFGPGTRLLVL.

This clonotype was detected only a few times. This chain uses TRBV20-1 with TRBJ2-2; no clear D gene. Germline V gene data show CDR1 as DFQATT and CDR2 as SNEGSKA (reference sequence). V lost 1 base and J 2 bases, leaving 8 bases between the germline ends. The CDR3 length is 14 residues. The CDR3 coding sequence is TGCAGTGCTAGAGTAAACCCTAACACCGGGGAGCTGTTTTTT. Translated, it gives CSARVNPNTGELFF.

This clonotype was seen repeatedly, ten times or more. This sequence joins TRBV5-1 and TRBJ2-7; 7 bases agree with TRBD1. The CDR3 runs 15 residues. The ends lost 0 bases at V and 3 bases at J; junction bases unmatched: 6. In germline, CDR1 is SGHRS, CDR2 YFSETQ. The CDR3 bases are TGCGCCAGCAGCTTGGAGCCGGGACAGTTCTACGAGCAGTACTTC. Its protein product is CASSLEPGQFYEQYF.

There are a few counts of this clonotype. V and J are TRBV6-5 and TRBJ1-1, with D maybe TRBD1 (5 bases). Trimming cost V 4 bases and J 3 bases, with 12 bases left between them. This CDR3 is 14 amino acids long. Germline V gives CDR1 MNHEY, CDR2 SVGAGI. The CDR3 sequence: CASSSQGTHTEAFF. CDR3 sequence (DNA): TGTGCCAGCAGTTCTCAGGGAACTCACACTGAAGCTTTCTTT.

This clonotype appeared many times. The rearrangement links TRBV7-2 to TRBJ1-3, with TRBD1 matching 7 bases. This CDR3 spans 14 amino acids. Losses at the gene ends were 4 bases for V and 2 bases for J; bases not matched to a gene: 2. Germline loops: CDR1 SGHTA, CDR2 FQGNSA. The CDR3 DNA is TGTGCCAGCAGCTCCGACAGGGCTGGAAACACCATATATTTT. It translates to CASSSDRAGNTIYF.

Ten or more counts support this clonotype. This chain connects TRBV7-9 to TRBJ2-7; 14 bases map to TRBD2. The J segment lost 3 bases and the V segment lost 5 bases, leaving 9 bases of the junction unmatched. Germline lookup yields CDR1 SEHNR and CDR2 FQNEAQ (reference sequence). This CDR3 comprises 17 residues. CDR3 residues: CASSPGTSGSLFYEQYF. Here the CDR3 DNA reads TGTGCCAGCAGCCCTGGGACTAGCGGGAGTCTTTTCTACGAGCAGTACTTC.

Ten or more counts support this clonotype. The gene calls are TRBV9 and TRBJ2-7; D possibly uses TRBD1 or TRBD2 (5 bases each). V was cut by 2 bases and J by 2 bases, with 11 bases left in between. Germline assignment: CDR1 SGDLS and CDR2 YYNGEE. The CDR3 totals 14 residues. CDR3: CASSVRGAAYEQYF. The CDR3 DNA follows: TGTGCCAGCAGCGTGAGGGGAGCCGCCTACGAGCAGTACTTC. Based on the CDR3 plus reference TRBV9 and TRBJ2-7, the full variable domain is DSGVTQTPKHLITATGQRVTLRCSPRSGDLSVYWYQQSLDQGLQFLIQYYNGEERAKGNILERFSAQQFPDLHSELNLSSLELGDSALYFCASSVRGAAYEQYFGPGTRLTVT.

This clonotype has at least ten counts. CDR3 protein: CATRTDGGEQYF. CDR3 nucleotide sequence: TGTGCCACCAGAACCGACGGTGGCGAGCAGTACTTC. V and J are TRBV15 and TRBJ2-7, with D unresolved. V lost 6 bases and J 6 bases, leaving 12 bases between the germline ends. Germline loops: CDR1 LNHNV, CDR2 YYDKDF (reference sequence). This CDR3 contains 12 residues.

This clonotype appeared many times. The V call is TRBV20-1, the J call TRBJ2-7; TRBD1 agrees at 8 bases. The V and J ends lost 3 bases and 3 bases, in that order; junction bases with no gene match: 4. The CDR3 extends over 13 amino acids. Germline CDR1 DFQATT, CDR2 SNEGSKA (reference sequence). CDR3: CSARDRDIYEQYF. CDR3 nucleotides: TGCAGTGCTAGGGACAGGGATATCTACGAGCAGTACTTC.

This clonotype was recorded many times. The V gene is TRBV29-1, the J gene TRBJ2-5; perhaps TRBD2 as D (7 bases). CDR3 length: 14 residues. V lost 5 bases and J 5 bases, leaving 18 bases between the germline ends. Germline CDR1 reads SQVTM; CDR2 reads ANQGSEA. CDR3 sequence: CSVRIGGPLETQYF. CDR3 nucleotide sequence: TGCAGCGTTAGAATCGGGGGGCCGCTGGAGACCCAGTACTTC.

This clonotype was detected only a few times. The rearrangement uses TRBV10-3 and TRBJ1-1; D gene ambiguous. The V end was cut by 6 bases, the J end by 7 bases, with 12 bases between. The CDR3 runs to 12 residues. Per germline, CDR1 ENHRY and CDR2 SYGVKD. DNA of the CDR3: TGTGCCATCAGAGACGACCCACATGAAGCTTTCTTT. Residues: CAIRDDPHEAFF.

This clonotype has a count of ten or more. The chain combines TRBV11-2 with TRBJ2-7; 7 bases fit TRBD2. The V gene's germline CDR1 is SGHAT and CDR2 FQNNGV. J lost 0 bases, V lost 5 bases, and 13 bases had no gene match. The CDR3 is made up of 17 amino acids. CDR3 sequence (DNA): TGTGCCAGCAGCCTTAGAGGGTCGGTAGCGGGCTCCTACGAGCAGTACTTC. Its translation: CASSLRGSVAGSYEQYF.

In this sample, this clonotype turned up many times. The chain uses TRBV5-6 and TRBJ2-2; D is unclear. This CDR3 is 14 amino acids long. Germline V lookup: CDR1 SGHDT, CDR2 YYEEEE. Trimming took off 1 base at V and 4 bases at J, with 8 bases between the two ends. CDR3 nucleotides: TGTGCCAGCAGCTTGAAAGGTGGCACCGGGGAGCTGTTTTTT. Its protein is CASSLKGGTGELFF. The full variable domain, rest sourced from reference TRBV5-6 and TRBJ2-2, is DAGVTQSPTHLIKTRGQQVTLRCSPKSGHDTVSWYQQALGQGPQFIFQYYEEEERQRGNFPDRFSGHQFPNYSSELNVNALLLGDSALYLCASSLKGGTGELFFGEGSRLTVL.